The 6 T cell receptor beta chains below come from one sample, sequenced in a study of identical twins. A single record per CDR3 protein comes from TCRdb applying MiXCR to the 5' RACE reads. The sample contains around 340,000 distinct CDR3 sequences, roughly 9% of which appear only once. The sample taken for sequencing was naive T cells sorted from blood. The origin of the receptors is a woman aged 45-65 years in good health.

The J gene is TRBJ2-3, the V gene TRBV29-1; either TRBD1 or TRBD2 may supply D (5 bases each). Germline V gene lookup returns CDR1 SQVTM and CDR2 ANQGSEA. This CDR3 has 13 residues. The germline V and J ends were trimmed by 4 bases and 2 bases, with 10 bases remaining between them. The CDR3 DNA reads as TGCAGCGTTGGGCATGGGACCACAGATACGCAGTATTTT. Protein product: CSVGHGTTDTQYF.

This clonotype was recorded a few times. The V call is TRBV12-3 or TRBV12-4, the J call TRBJ1-4, with D possibly TRBD1 on 6 matching bases. CDR3 length equals 16 residues. V dropped 5 bases and J dropped 8 bases, with 21 bases sitting between them. The CDR3 sequence is CASSRAEVRGLEKLFF. The CDR3 region has the DNA TGTGCCAGCAGTAGGGCGGAGGTCAGGGGACTAGAAAAACTGTTTTTT.

The sample holds a few counts of this clonotype. The rearrangement joins TRBV11-2 to TRBJ1-1, with D uncertain. This CDR3 has 14 amino acids. Deletions cut 5 bases from V and 3 bases from J, with 13 bases between. Germline CDR1 is SGHAT and CDR2 is FQNNGV. CDR3 loop: CASSGTLVDTEAFF. As DNA, the CDR3 is TGTGCCAGCAGCGGCACACTCGTAGACACTGAAGCTTTCTTT.

This clonotype was counted only a few times. The chain is built from TRBV7-6 and TRBJ1-2; maybe TRBD1 (5 bases). V lost 2 bases and J 5 bases, leaving 9 bases between the germline ends. Germline-derived CDR1 and CDR2 are SGHVS and FNYEAQ. This CDR3 contains 13 residues. The CDR3 reads CASSLLQGYGYTF. The DNA of the CDR3 is TGTGCCAGCAGCTTACTCCAGGGTTATGGCTACACCTTC.

The chain couples TRBV20-1 to TRBJ2-1, with no clear D. The CDR3 is 18 residues long. The germline V gene has CDR1 DFQATT and CDR2 SNEGSKA (reference sequence). The V and J ends lost 0 bases and 3 bases respectively, with 21 bases between them. The CDR3 protein is CSARDMAPYAAVYNEQFF. CDR3 DNA: TGCAGTGCTAGAGATATGGCCCCCTATGCGGCGGTCTACAATGAGCAGTTCTTC.

The rearrangement joins TRBV16 to TRBJ1-5; D perhaps matches TRBD1 (6 bases). The germline V gene has CDR1 KGHSY and CDR2 FQNENV. The CDR3 is 14 amino acids. V dropped 4 bases and J dropped 2 bases, with 9 bases sitting between them. In DNA form, the CDR3 reads TGTGCCAGCAGCCGACGACAGGGCAATCAGCCCCAGCATTTT. Translated: CASSRRQGNQPQHF.